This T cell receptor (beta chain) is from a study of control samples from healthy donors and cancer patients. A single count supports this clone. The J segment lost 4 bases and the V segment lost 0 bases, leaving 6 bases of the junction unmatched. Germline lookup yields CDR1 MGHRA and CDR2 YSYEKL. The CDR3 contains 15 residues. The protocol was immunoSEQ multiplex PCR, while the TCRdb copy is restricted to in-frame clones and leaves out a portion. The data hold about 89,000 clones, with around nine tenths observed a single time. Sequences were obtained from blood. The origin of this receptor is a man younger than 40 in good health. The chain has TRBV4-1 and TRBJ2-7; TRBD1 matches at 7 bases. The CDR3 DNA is TGCGCCAGCAGCCAAGATCTAGGGACAGCGTACGAGCAGTACTTC. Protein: CASSQDLGTAYEQYF.